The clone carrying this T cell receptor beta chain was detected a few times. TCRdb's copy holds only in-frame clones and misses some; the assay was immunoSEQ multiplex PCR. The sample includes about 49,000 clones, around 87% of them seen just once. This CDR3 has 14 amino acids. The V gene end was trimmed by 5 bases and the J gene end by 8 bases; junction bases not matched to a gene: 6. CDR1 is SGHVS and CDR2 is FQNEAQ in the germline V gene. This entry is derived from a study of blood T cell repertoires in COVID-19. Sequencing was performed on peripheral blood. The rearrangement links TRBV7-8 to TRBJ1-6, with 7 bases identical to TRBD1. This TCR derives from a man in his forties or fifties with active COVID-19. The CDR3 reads CASSPGTDYSPLHF. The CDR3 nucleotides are TGTGCCAGCAGCCCTGGGACAGATTATTCACCCCTCCACTTT.